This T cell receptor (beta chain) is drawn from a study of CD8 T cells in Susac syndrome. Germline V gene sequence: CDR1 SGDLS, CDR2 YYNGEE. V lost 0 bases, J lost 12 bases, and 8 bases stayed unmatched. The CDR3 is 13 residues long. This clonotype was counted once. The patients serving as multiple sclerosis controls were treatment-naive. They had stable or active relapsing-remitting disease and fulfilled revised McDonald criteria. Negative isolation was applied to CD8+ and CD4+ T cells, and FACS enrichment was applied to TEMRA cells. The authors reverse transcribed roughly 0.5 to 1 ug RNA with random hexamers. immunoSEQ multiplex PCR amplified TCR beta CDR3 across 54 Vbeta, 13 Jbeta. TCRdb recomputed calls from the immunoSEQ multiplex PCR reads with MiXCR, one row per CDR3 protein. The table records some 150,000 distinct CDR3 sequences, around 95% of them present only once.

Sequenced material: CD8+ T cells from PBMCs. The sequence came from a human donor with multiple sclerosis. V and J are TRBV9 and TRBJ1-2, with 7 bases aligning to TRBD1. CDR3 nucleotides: TGTGCCAGCAGCGTAGCTGCGACAGGGATTCACACCTTC. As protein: CASSVAATGIHTF.